Each of the 6 T cell receptor beta chains below was sequenced from the same sample in a study of T cells in tuberculosis (dated by TCRdb to the late 2010s). The library was generated by the immunoSEQ multiplex PCR assay. TCRdb stores this immuneACCESS table with in-frame sequences only. Part of the clones is absent; in the studies checked, under half of the shortfall reflects unresolved V genes, and no reason is known for the rest. Across this sample there are 35,000 to 55,000 clones, with nearly 95% seen only once. Approximately 7.9% of the sample is taken by the ten largest. The sequenced material came from PBMCs. Receptors were obtained from a donor aged 10-29 years with latent tuberculosis or without tuberculosis infection.

V gene TRBV18 combines with J gene TRBJ2-1, with 7 bases lining up with TRBD2. Germline-derived CDR1 and CDR2 are KGHSH and LQKENI. Trimming took 2 bases from V and 10 from J; bases not matched to a gene: 8. The CDR3 extends over 14 amino acids. CDR3 region: CASSPGGSPPEQFF. CDR3 nucleotide sequence: TGTGCCAGCTCACCAGGCGGGAGCCCCCCCGAGCAGTTCTTC.

This rearrangement joins TRBV21-1 to TRBJ2-2; TRBD1 is taken as the D call from the table, unchecked against the DNA. TRBV21-1 is reported as a pseudogene. The CDR3 runs 15 residues. CDR3: CASTSSGGCTGELFF. In DNA, the CDR3 is TGTGCCAGCACCTCGTCAGGGGGGTGCACCGGGGAGCTGTTTTTT.

This rearrangement joins TRBV7-2 to TRBJ2-6; a weak D match, TRBD2 (5 bases). Germline loops: CDR1 SGHTA, CDR2 FQGNSA. This CDR3 spans 15 amino acids. V dropped 3 bases and J dropped 2 bases, with 8 bases sitting between them. CDR3 nucleotide sequence: TGTGCCAGCAGCTTCCGGGAAACTGGGGCCAACGTCCTGACTTTC. Translation: CASSFRETGANVLTF. Complete variable domain (other parts from reference TRBV7-2 and TRBJ2-6): GAGVSQSPSNKVTEKGKDVELRCDPISGHTALYWYRQSLGQGLEFLIYFQGNSAPDKSGLPSDRFSAERTGGSVSTLTIQRTQQEDSAVYLCASSFRETGANVLTFGAGSRLTVL.

This rearrangement joins TRBV29-1 to TRBJ2-6; 7 positions match TRBD1. The CDR3 covers 14 residues. The germline V gene encodes CDR1 SQVTM and CDR2 ANQGSEA. After removal of 5 bases from V and 1 base from J, the junction contained 2 bases not matched to a gene. Here the CDR3 reads CSVRGQSGANVLTF. The CDR3 DNA sequence: TGCAGCGTTCGGGGACAGTCTGGGGCCAACGTCCTGACTTTC.

The chain has TRBV7-9 and TRBJ1-1; no reliable D call. Germline V gene data show CDR1 as SEHNR and CDR2 as FQNEAQ (reference sequence). V was trimmed by 1 base and J by 1 base, leaving 7 bases between them. The CDR3 loop spans 14 amino acids. The CDR3 sequence is CASSLGAGNTEAFF. The CDR3 bases are TGTGCCAGCAGCTTAGGGGCAGGGAACACTGAAGCTTTCTTT.

The chain couples TRBV4-1 to TRBJ2-2; 8 bases are a match to TRBD1. CDR3 length: 17 residues. The V gene's germline CDR1 is MGHRA and CDR2 YSYEKL. Trimming at V came to 2 bases and at J to 7 bases, leaving 12 bases not matched to a gene. CDR3: CASSQFWQGAGVGELFF. CDR3 in DNA: TGCGCCAGCAGCCAATTTTGGCAGGGGGCTGGTGTCGGGGAGCTGTTTTTT.